This T cell receptor beta chain was captured in a study of blood T cell repertoires in COVID-19. Study-wide background: Acute-phase and convalescent COVID-19 samples originated in the United States, Italy and Spain. Sources were T cells, B-cell-depleted T cells, or PBMCs; the material itself was cDNA or gDNA.

As processed by the authors: Amplification of reference gene primers provided the estimated nucleated cell counts. This table comes from immunoSEQ multiplex PCR, and its TCRdb copy is limited to in-frame clones, with some not included. V and J calls and clone size follow that table, whereas D and trimming were derived from the DNA. There are more than 200,000 clones in the sample; 80% to 85% occur only once, and roughly 8.2% lies in the top ten. Germline lookup yields CDR1 MDHEN and CDR2 SYDVKM. The V gene end was trimmed by 4 bases and the J gene end by 4 bases; junction bases not matched to a gene: 11. This CDR3 is 17 amino acids long. Patients at the Seattle site were enrolled during active infection and followed longitudinally.

Sequences were obtained from peripheral blood. The clonotype was recovered from a woman aged 80 or over with COVID-19, enrolled during active disease. The V gene is TRBV28, the J gene TRBJ1-2; 11 bases fit TRBD1. The CDR3, as DNA: TGTGCCAGCAGTTCCCCCGGACAGGGGGCGCGAAGCTATGGCTACACCTTC. Translated: CASSSPGQGARSYGYTF.